The present T cell receptor beta chain was sequenced within a study of T cells in Graves' hyperthyroidism and ophthalmopathy. Based on clinical symptoms, serum thyroxine and TRAb, thyroid ultrasound and orbital computed tomography, diagnoses were reached. Using RNA transcripts as the source, TCR beta CDR3 regions were amplified. The HTBI set primed first-round TCR CDR3 RT-PCR. Each CDR3 protein gets one entry after TCRdb re-called the multiplex PCR reads with MiXCR. This sample has about 640,000 distinct CDR3 sequences, with less than 25% found just once. The CDR3 consists of 14 residues. Germline CDR1 SGHAT, CDR2 FQNNGV. Trimming took 5 bases from V and 7 from J, leaving 15 bases between them. Study-wide findings and caveats: Blood also carried most thyroid clonotypes expanded above 0.001. It was a median about 7.1 months before onset that the model predicted ophthalmopathy.

Comment on this clonotype: Antigen unknown.

This TCR derives from a man younger than 40 with Graves' ophthalmopathy. This chain joins TRBV11-2 and TRBJ2-4, with a weak D call TRBD1 (5 bases). Sequenced: blood. In DNA, the CDR3 is TGTGCCAGCAGCCCATTCAGGGTGGGGAACATTCAGTACTTC. Translating gives CASSPFRVGNIQYF.